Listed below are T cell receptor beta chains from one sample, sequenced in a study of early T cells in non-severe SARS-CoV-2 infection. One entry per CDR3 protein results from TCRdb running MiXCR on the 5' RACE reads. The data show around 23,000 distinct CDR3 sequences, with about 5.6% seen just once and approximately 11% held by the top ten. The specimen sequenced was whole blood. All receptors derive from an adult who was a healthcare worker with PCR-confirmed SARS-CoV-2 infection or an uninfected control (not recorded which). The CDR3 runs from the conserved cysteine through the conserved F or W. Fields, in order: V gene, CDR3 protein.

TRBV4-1 CASSQDPGAREKLFF
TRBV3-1 CASSQTGVGTEAFF
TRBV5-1 CASSLRTVDTGELSF
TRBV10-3 CAISGPGGTGDNEQFF
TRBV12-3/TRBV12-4 CASSLRVGYTF
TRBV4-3 CASSQVAGLAGGEQFF
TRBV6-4 CASSETSSPTDTQYF
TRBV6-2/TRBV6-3 CASSYWSPGGTEAFF
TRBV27 CASSISGTKDRFF
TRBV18 CASSPDSNSPLHF
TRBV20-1 CSARDPAGGRGWEQFF
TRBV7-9 CASSVTSGIYNEQFF
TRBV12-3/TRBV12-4 CASRTDRASTEAFF
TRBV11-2 CASSLVESGFFETQYF
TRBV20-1 CSAARQLYEQYF
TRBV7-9 CASRDSGTGGVAFF
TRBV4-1 CASSQVGVKGDEQFF
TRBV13 CASSLAGDPANEKLFF